Each of the 24 T cell receptor beta chains below was sequenced from the same sample in a study of blood T cell repertoires in COVID-19. Measured with immunoSEQ multiplex PCR; TCRdb has only the in-frame clones, and not every one. The sample consists of roughly 240,000 clones, approximately 90% of them appearing once. Input material: PBMCs or T cells enriched from blood (not recorded which). These receptor sequences come from a woman in her twenties or thirties with acute COVID-19.

The gene calls are TRBV7-2 and TRBJ2-1, with TRBD2 matching over 10 bases. V gave up 5 bases and J gave up 4 bases; unmatched junction bases: 5. The germline CDR1 and CDR2 sequences are SGHTA and FQGNSA. CDR3 length equals 15 residues. This CDR3 reads CASSSGGAAYNEQFF. CDR3 coding DNA: TGTGCCAGCAGCAGCGGGGGGGCAGCTTACAATGAGCAGTTCTTC.

The genes are TRBV30 and TRBJ1-4; 7 positions agree with TRBD1. V was clipped by 7 bases and J by 8 bases; unmatched bases: 10. Germline V gives CDR1 GTSNPN, CDR2 SVGIG (reference sequence). The CDR3 totals 13 residues. The CDR3 DNA reads TGTGCCTTCTACCAGGGGGAGGCAGAAAAACTGTTTTTT. This encodes CAFYQGEAEKLFF.

This clone occurred once. J is TRBJ2-7 and V is TRBV6-6, with TRBD1 identical over 9 bases. Looked up from germline, CDR1 is MNHNY and CDR2 is SVGAGI (reference sequence). The V segment lost 0 bases and the J segment 3 bases; nucleotides outside the gene matches: 3. CDR3 length equals 15 residues. CDR3 sequence reads: CASSYSTGGNYEQYF. CDR3 sequence (DNA): TGTGCCAGCAGTTACTCGACAGGGGGTAACTACGAGCAGTACTTC.

The rearrangement uses TRBV10-3 and TRBJ1-6, with a weak D call TRBD1 (6 bases). This CDR3 spans 12 amino acids. In germline, CDR1 is ENHRY, CDR2 SYGVKD. V was trimmed by 4 bases and J by 19 bases, leaving 17 bases between them. The CDR3 DNA sequence: TGTGCCATCAGTGGACAAACAGGGCCATCTCACTTT. This encodes CAISGQTGPSHF.

Only a few counts were recorded for this clone. The V gene is TRBV30, the J gene TRBJ1-5; D may be TRBD1 (5 bases). From germline, CDR1 is GTSNPN and CDR2 SVGIG (reference sequence). The germline V and J ends were trimmed by 3 bases and 3 bases, with 9 bases remaining between them. The CDR3 runs 13 residues. CDR3 DNA sequence: TGTGCCTGGAGATGGGGCCACAATCAGCCCCAGCATTTT. It specifies CAWRWGHNQPQHF.

The chain combines TRBV18 with TRBJ1-2; D is possibly TRBD1 (5 bases). V dropped 2 bases and J dropped 5 bases, with 24 bases sitting between them. This CDR3 is built from 18 residues. Looked up from germline, CDR1 is KGHSH and CDR2 is LQKENI. CDR3 loop: CASSPTMSGGSGSYGYTF. CDR3 sequence (DNA): TGTGCCAGCTCACCAACCATGAGCGGGGGATCAGGGAGTTATGGCTACACCTTC.

The chain has TRBV6-4 and TRBJ1-2; D may be TRBD1 (6 bases). Trimming left V 6 bases short and J 4 bases short, with 15 bases between. Germline-derived CDR1 and CDR2 are MRHNA and SNTAGT. The CDR3 has 14 amino acids. In nucleotides, the CDR3 is TGTGCCAGCAGCGCCACAGGGACGAGCTATGGCTACACCTTC. Translated, it gives CASSATGTSYGYTF.

The chain combines TRBV29-1 with TRBJ1-1; maybe TRBD1 (5 bases). This CDR3 is built from 14 residues. Germline assignment: CDR1 SQVTM and CDR2 ANQGSEA. V lost 6 bases, J lost 1 base, and 15 bases lay in between. In nucleotides, the CDR3 is TGCAGCGTCCACGAGACAGCGCAGAACACTGAAGCTTTCTTT. This codes for CSVHETAQNTEAFF.

The rearrangement links TRBV15 to TRBJ1-1, with a tentative D call TRBD1 (6 bases). The V gene's germline CDR1 is LNHNV and CDR2 YYDKDF (reference sequence). Trimming stripped 0 bases from V and 6 bases from J, with 11 bases between. The CDR3 runs to 14 residues. The CDR3 nucleotides are TGTGCCACCAGCAGAGATTTGCGGGGGCCTGAAGCTTTCTTT. This encodes CATSRDLRGPEAFF.

J is TRBJ1-4 and V is TRBV4-1; D may be TRBD1 (5 bases). V was pared by 0 bases and J by 7 bases, with 21 bases between. Germline loops: CDR1 MGHRA, CDR2 YSYEKL. This CDR3 comprises 18 residues. The CDR3 nucleotides read TGCGCCAGCAGCCAAGATCCAAGGGCAGCAGGGTGGAGTGAAAAACTGTTTTTT. Translated, it gives CASSQDPRAAGWSEKLFF.

This clone was counted a few times. This chain connects TRBV9 to TRBJ2-1; D unresolved. Trimming cost V 0 bases and J 5 bases, with 9 bases left between them. CDR1 SGDLS and CDR2 YYNGEE come from the germline V gene. There are 14 residues in the CDR3. For the CDR3, the DNA is TGTGCCAGCAGCGTAGGAGGCCGGGACAATGAGCAGTTCTTC. Its protein is CASSVGGRDNEQFF.

The chain is built from TRBV4-1 and TRBJ2-1; TRBD1 matches 8 bases. V shed 0 bases and J 2 bases; nucleotides not matched to a gene: 6. This CDR3 region has 17 residues. Germline V lookup: CDR1 MGHRA, CDR2 YSYEKL. The CDR3 DNA follows: TGCGCCAGCAGCCAAGATTCTATGACAGGGGCCTACAATGAGCAGTTCTTC. Translating it yields CASSQDSMTGAYNEQFF.

CDR3 sequence reads: CASSTGEWTEAFF. The DNA of the CDR3 is TGTGCCAGCAGTACAGGGGAATGGACTGAAGCTTTCTTT. The chain carries TRBV6-5 and TRBJ1-1; 7 bases align to TRBD1. The length of the CDR3 is 13 residues. V shed 5 bases and J 5 bases; nucleotides not matched to a gene: 5. Germline assignment: CDR1 MNHEY and CDR2 SVGAGI.

CDR3 sequence (DNA): TGTGCCAGCAGCTGGGGCGGGGGTAGAGATACGCAGTATTTT. This encodes CASSWGGGRDTQYF. The chain uses TRBV7-2 and TRBJ2-3; 7 bases match TRBD2. With 4 bases clipped from V and 5 bases from J, the junction kept 6 bases outside the gene matches. Germline V gene data show CDR1 as SGHTA and CDR2 as FQGNSA. The CDR3 has 14 amino acids.

This clone was seen only a few times. The chain carries TRBV25-1 and TRBJ1-2, with 8 nucleotides matching TRBD1. Trimming cost V 4 bases and J 4 bases; bases outside gene matches: 8. CDR1 is MGHDK and CDR2 is SYGVNS in the germline V gene. CDR3 length equals 15 residues. CDR3 sequence: CASSASDRGGYGYTF. The CDR3 region has the DNA TGTGCCAGCAGTGCTAGTGACAGGGGAGGCTATGGCTACACCTTC.

The genes are TRBV13 and TRBJ1-5; D unclear. Germline CDR1 and CDR2: PRHDT and FYEKMQ (reference sequence). The V gene lost 0 bases and the J gene lost 3 bases, with 9 bases spanning the gap. This CDR3 has 15 residues. CDR3 amino acids: CASSLGGQANQPQHF. The CDR3 DNA reads TGTGCCAGCAGCTTAGGGGGCCAAGCCAATCAGCCCCAGCATTTT. The whole variable domain, filled in from reference TRBV13 and TRBJ1-5, reads AAGVIQSPRHLIKEKRETATLKCYPIPRHDTVYWYQQGPGQDPQFLISFYEKMQSDKGSIPDRFSAQQFSDYHSELNMSSLELGDSALYFCASSLGGQANQPQHFGDGTRLSIL.

V and J are TRBV4-3 and TRBJ1-5; D uncertain. V lost 1 base to trimming and J lost 0 bases, with 7 bases between them. The CDR3 is 15 amino acids. The germline V gene encodes CDR1 LGHNA and CDR2 YSLEER. The CDR3 reads CASSQGYLSNQPQHF. The CDR3 DNA is TGCGCCAGCAGCCAAGGCTATCTTAGCAATCAGCCCCAGCATTTT.

This clone was counted once. This chain connects TRBV10-3 to TRBJ2-3, with 7 bases aligning to TRBD1. With V trimmed by 4 bases and J by 1 base, 8 bases remained unmatched. The CDR3 consists of 16 residues. Germline CDR1 is ENHRY and CDR2 is SYGVKD. DNA for the CDR3: TGTGCCATCAGTGCCCCGACAGGGACCGGCACAGATACGCAGTATTTT. Translating it yields CAISAPTGTGTDTQYF.

The chain carries TRBV6-5 and TRBJ1-6; maybe TRBD1 (6 bases). Germline CDR1 and CDR2: MNHEY and SVGAGI. The CDR3 has 15 residues. V dropped 0 bases and J dropped 7 bases, with 10 bases sitting between them. CDR3 sequence (DNA): TGTGCCAGCAGTTACTCGGACAGAACCAATTCACCCCTCCACTTT. It is translated as CASSYSDRTNSPLHF.

This chain joins TRBV5-1 and TRBJ2-5; 8 bases align to TRBD2. CDR1 and CDR2 from the germline V gene are SGHRS and YFSETQ. The CDR3 is 15 amino acids. V lost 6 bases, J lost 3 bases, and 10 bases stayed unmatched. CDR3: CASTKGISGEETQYF. The CDR3 DNA follows: TGCGCCAGCACAAAAGGAATTAGCGGGGAAGAGACCCAGTACTTC.

This clone was found a few times. As DNA, the CDR3 is TGTGCCAGCAGCTCCGCGGGAACCACTGAAGCTTTCTTT. This encodes CASSSAGTTEAFF. This chain joins TRBV5-4 and TRBJ1-1; the D is unclear. The CDR3 is made up of 13 amino acids. The ends were cut back, 3 bases at V and 4 bases at J, with 10 bases in the middle. Germline lookup yields CDR1 SGHNT and CDR2 YYREEE (reference sequence). The whole variable domain, remainder taken from reference TRBV5-4 and TRBJ1-1, is ETGVTQSPTHLIKTRGQQVTLRCSSQSGHNTVSWYQQALGQGPQFIFQYYREEENGRGNFPPRFSGLQFPNYSSELNVNALELDDSALYLCASSSAGTTEAFFGQGTRLTVV.

V is TRBV5-1 and J is TRBJ2-5; D possibly corresponds to TRBD1 (5 bases). CDR1 SGHRS and CDR2 YFSETQ come from the germline V gene. Trimming took 4 bases from V and 1 from J, leaving 8 bases between them. This CDR3 spans 13 amino acids. This chain's CDR3 is CASSVTGQETQYF. CDR3 sequence (DNA): TGCGCCAGCAGCGTTACAGGCCAAGAGACCCAGTACTTC.

The chain carries TRBV7-2 and TRBJ2-1, with unresolved D. Germline CDR1 reads SGHTA; CDR2 reads FQGNSA. This CDR3 region has 15 residues. Deletions cut 2 bases from V and 0 bases from J, with 8 bases between. Written as DNA, the CDR3 is TGTGCCAGCAGCTTAATCCCAATCTCCTACAATGAGCAGTTCTTC. Amino acids: CASSLIPISYNEQFF.

The genes are TRBV4-1 and TRBJ1-2; 7 bases agree with TRBD1. The V gene's germline CDR1 is MGHRA and CDR2 YSYEKL. V gave up 2 bases and J gave up 3 bases; unmatched junction bases: 3. The CDR3 length is 14 residues. The CDR3 region has the DNA TGCGCCAGCAGCCAAACCGACAGGGACTATGGCTACACCTTC. Its translation: CASSQTDRDYGYTF.